This T cell receptor beta chain is from a study of T cells in Graves' hyperthyroidism and ophthalmopathy. On the study more broadly: It was at initial diagnosis, before any treatment, that peripheral blood was collected. Points from the study as a whole: Most clonotypes expanded in thyroid above 0.001 were likewise present in blood. Before onset, ophthalmopathy was predicted by the model a median around 6.5 months earlier.

Amplification of TCR beta CDR3 regions used RNA as the template. HTBI primers were the set used in a first-round RT-PCR of the TCR CDR3. TCRdb passed the multiplex PCR reads through MiXCR, listing each CDR3 protein once. The repertoire holds around 600,000 distinct CDR3 sequences, around 13% seen once, with 12% in the top ten. At least 3 on the Clinical Activity Score was recorded for ophthalmopathy patients, who also had NOSPECS grade at least 4 and duration under 3 months. Trimming left V 4 bases short and J 8 bases short, with 9 bases between. The CDR3 has 11 residues. Germline V gives CDR1 SQVTM, CDR2 ANQGSEA. About this clonotype itself: The antigen remains undetermined.

Source material: blood. The receptor was derived from a woman between 45 and 60 years old with Graves' ophthalmopathy. The rearrangement uses TRBV29-1 and TRBJ2-1; no definite D call. This CDR3 is CSVAPYDEQFF. CDR3 coding DNA: TGCAGCGTTGCCCCCTATGATGAGCAGTTCTTC.